What follows is one T cell receptor beta chain and its context. This clone was detected only a few times. The antigen this receptor binds is unknown. Within one base of it there is no much larger clone, and no base qualities were kept. After removal of 2 bases from V and 5 bases from J, the junction retains 4 bases not matched to a gene. The germline V gene (reference sequence) sets CDR1 to MNHNY and CDR2 to SVGAGI. The CDR3 sequence holds 14 residues, the cysteine and phenylalanine included. Only CDR3 DNA remains: 42 bases, in frame from the first base. The source of the sample is a study of cytomegalovirus exposure and HLA in healthy donors (dated by TCRdb to about 2017). Background on the whole study: An earlier analysis of about 560 of the donors reported 276 Gb of sequence data and 117 million unique TCR beta sequences obtained from 180 million or so T cells. The number of typed donors differed by locus: about 620-640 for A, B, C, DRB1 and DQB1; some 540 for DQA1; over 600 for DPA1; and about 450 for DPB1. High-throughput TCR immunosequencing, statistical association of individual TCRs with disease status, and machine learning were combined to predict cytomegalovirus infection status. In a later analysis, previously published TCR beta repertoires from more than 500 donors were re-analyzed and high-resolution HLA genotyping was added so that TCR occurrence patterns could be studied. To decide whether each TCR beta V gene segment behaved as functional or pseudogenic, an earlier analysis of several hundred of the donors relied on high-throughput TCR beta sequencing. The T cell repertoires of some 700 subjects were profiled by immunosequencing and related to cytomegalovirus serostatus. About 310 gigabases of sequencing data and roughly 90 million unique TCR sequences were included in an early release covering roughly 600 HLA-typed donors. Of the approximately 400 genotyped donors, less than 90% were placed in the genetic ancestry cluster associated with self-reported Caucasian donors. HLA typing covered class I and class II loci at four-digit resolution. Genome-wide SNP genotypes for about 55% of the roughly 670 donors were used in a later genetic analysis, which treated that subset as a discovery cohort. All discovery cohort repertoires had been generated using a single sequencing platform. The study aimed to test whether signatures of past pathogen exposure could be identified by cataloging public T cell receptors. Because of strong linkage in the cohort, a few DR-DQ haplotypes were treated as single units for association and clustering. Along with the approximately 700-subject first cohort, a separate validation cohort of more than 90 different subjects was used. In the later analysis, no new phenotypic data were used to find candidate immune exposures; instead, reliance was placed on TCR beta sequences and their occurrence across donors. On average, around 240,000 unique TCR beta nucleotide sequences were sequenced per donor among fewer than 500 genotyped donors of the cohort, with around 19% of those sequences being non-productive. Alongside the repertoire data, information on donor age, sex, ethnicity and CMV serostatus was compiled.

Library prep was done by the immunoSEQ multiplex PCR assay. For the multiplex PCR, a mixture combining 60 forward primers for TCR Vbeta segments and 13 reverse primers for TCR Jbeta segments was used. The CDR3 region of rearranged TCR beta genes was amplified from genomic DNA with a multiplex PCR assay. On the Illumina HiSeq System, the amplified TCR beta libraries were sequenced as 87-base-pair reads. The authors processed their data as follows. A later analysis tallied around 82 million unique TCR beta chains across the 650 to 750 repertoires, and some 10 million of those chains were shared by two or more donors. To remove PCR and sequencing errors, raw reads were error-corrected and collapsed into unique sequences using a nearest-neighbor algorithm that merged closely related sequences. Alignment of CDR3 sequences to IMGT reference sequences was used to assign V, D and J gene segments. For a sequence to be retained, a match of at least six nucleotides to both a V gene segment and a J gene segment was required. Rearrangements were called productive when the CDR3 lacked stop codons and stayed in frame with V and J; all others were non-productive. CDR3 was defined by IMGT convention, running from the second conserved V-encoded cysteine to the conserved J-encoded phenylalanine. The earlier analysis of some 600 of the donors excluded sequences that lacked an unambiguous match to a single V gene segment. An earlier analysis of a few hundred of the donors classified V segments as functional when productive rearrangements were above 56.7% and as segregating when the standard deviation between donors was above 5%. A statistical classification framework was developed to diagnose cytomegalovirus status using the catalog of TCR beta chain sequences. In a later analysis, V and J genes were assigned by comparing TCR nucleotide sequences against IMGT/GENE-DB human TR gene sequences. Using the TCRdist pipeline, a later analysis assigned CDR3 sequences along with most-parsimonious VDJ recombination scenarios. A later analysis defined each TCR beta chain by its CDR3 amino acid sequence plus V-gene family, and excluded reads lacking a unique V-gene family. A later analysis removed over 500 highly shared, low-generation-probability nucleotide sequences to deal with suspected cross-contamination and a sequencing artifact. A later analysis calculated a clonal expansion index for each public chain from normalized within-repertoire ranks of inferred template counts. Generation probabilities in a later analysis came from a VDJ recombination model fitted to out-of-frame rearrangements, and those results were checked against IGoR. A later analysis scored TCR-TCR, TCR-HLA and TCR-CMV co-occurrence with hypergeometric tests, applying a repertoire-size bias correction to TCR pairs. False discovery rates were estimated in a later analysis by permuting HLA or CMV assignments 20 times. In a later analysis, co-occurring TCRs were grouped using DBSCAN, with TCRdist sequence similarity added in when clustering inside HLA-allele-positive subsets. Repertoires with fewer than 30,000 or more than 120,000 public chains, plus five repertoires with anomalous nucleotide sharing, were excluded from co-occurrence clustering. The immuneACCESS repertoire file appears here via TCRdb, limited to in-frame rearrangements. These files lack a portion of the clones; in checked studies, under half of the deficit traces to unresolved V genes, and the cause of the others is not known. V and J calls and clone size follow that table, whereas D and trimming were derived from the DNA. Here the sample has approximately 160,000 clones; roughly four fifths occur a single time. The ten biggest clones cover approximately 6.1% of the sample.

The cohort consisted of approximately 690 healthy bone marrow donors. At the time of sampling, all cohort members were nominally healthy, though unrecorded immune exposures were likely present. The donor was CMV seropositive and was included in the group of 250 to 300 seropositive cohort members. Every donor gave a peripheral blood sample, and the peripheral blood mononuclear cells from that sample were used for TCR beta sequencing. Genomic DNA was extracted from the blood cell samples with the Qiagen DNeasy Blood Extraction Kit. Summary of the overall study and its limitations: The presence/absence analyses assumed that sequencing depth was roughly uniform across donors, and that assumption may not be true. Some IMGT-functional V segments, including TRBV6-2 and TRBV6-3, could not be distinguished by the 87-base-pair reads and were therefore excluded. Linkage disequilibrium might explain the correlated functional status among segregating V segments, but an unknown experimental factor could not be excluded. A further reported finding was that TCR beta sequences accurately predicted the HLA-A and HLA-B alleles for most subjects in the first cohort. Immune exposure information for the cohort was limited to CMV serostatus. HLA typing was unavailable for some donors at each locus, so association tests used only the typed subset. Specific HLA alleles were associated with some 15,000 TCR beta sequences at a false discovery rate of 0.05 in a later analysis. A group of highly shared sequence variants was considered likely to be a technical artifact of the sequencing pipeline. This cohort had only TCR beta chains sequenced, and the lack of alpha or paired-chain data limited which features could be detected. Assigning TCR associations to individual alleles was difficult when HLA alleles, especially DR and DQ, strongly co-occurred. A later genetic analysis associated a missense DCLRE1C variant with V-gene and J-gene trimming of TCR beta chains, and an independent cohort replicated the association. In an earlier analysis of about 600 of the donors, most TCR beta V segments appeared in productive rearrangements about 90% or about 30% of the time, broadly matching IMGT annotations. The classifier was reported to diagnose cytomegalovirus status with high specificity and sensitivity in both the original and validation cohorts. Compared with the roughly 720-donor mean, donors in an Asian-associated ancestry cluster had fewer N-insertions in productive TCRs, according to a later genetic analysis. According to the authors, the approach could potentially be generalized to other disease states and immunological phenotypes. Across donors, most TCR sequences were observed very rarely, whereas some public TCRs were present in many individuals. A later analysis found that TCR association rates varied across HLA loci, with DRB1 alleles showing the most associated TCRs and HLA-C alleles the fewest. Three of the identified cytomegalovirus-associated TCR beta chains were confirmed in vitro to be specific for cytomegalovirus antigens. Most CMV-associated TCR beta chains appeared to be HLA-restricted in a later analysis, and the HLA associations seemed to be driven largely by CMV exposure. The study gave a list of about 170 TCR beta chains associated with cytomegalovirus. According to a later analysis, parvovirus B19, influenza, CMV and Epstein-Barr virus appeared linked to several top co-occurrence clusters. Compared with equally common non-associated chains, HLA-associated TCR beta chains in a later analysis were more clonally expanded and had lower generation probabilities. Because counts were too low, under 20 rarely observed V segments, including chromosome 9 orphons, were left out of the earlier analysis of roughly 600 of the donors.

The sequence came from a young man in good health and CMV-seropositive. Sequencing was performed on PBMCs. This chain is built from TRBV6-6 and TRBJ2-5; 8 bases in between match TRBD1. The CDR3 here reads CASSYGQGRETQYF. Here is the DNA: TGTGCCAGCAGTTACGGACAGGGTAGGGAGACCCAGTACTTC.